This T cell receptor (beta chain) emerged from a study of CDR3 diversity in severe acne. About this clonotype: Because the CDR3's place on the DNA is in doubt, the DNA is left out and the CDR3 is given as listed by TCRdb.

TCRdb re-derived calls from the PCR reads in MiXCR, one entry per CDR3 protein. This sample has more than 80,000 distinct CDR3 sequences, with approximately 49% found just once. From germline, CDR1 is DFQATT and CDR2 SNEGSKA (reference sequence). Including both end residues, the CDR3 is 22 amino acids long. The sequencing sample was made of blood. This chain connects TRBV20-1 to TRBJ1-2; the table names TRBD1, a call not compared with the DNA. The source is a male donor with severe acne vulgaris. CDR3 in amino acids: CSARAGRGARETQYFGQDGYTF.